What follows are 5 T cell receptor beta chains derived from one specimen sequenced in a study of T-cell reconstitution after alpha-beta-depleted transplantation in children. A library of TCRbeta sequences, prepared with unique molecular identifiers, was generated. MiXCR was run by TCRdb on the PCR reads, yielding one entry per CDR3 protein. The sample includes 15,000 to 20,000 distinct CDR3 sequences, under 15% of them seen just once. The source was PBMCs, mostly from graft donor cells, collected 180 days after TCRalphabeta/CD19-depleted stem cell transplant. These receptors were obtained from a boy in the first two years of life who had a stem cell transplant for Wiskott-Aldrich syndrome, so the T cells may come from the graft donor.

There are many counts of this clonotype. V is TRBV5-1 and J is TRBJ2-3; D remains unclear. This CDR3 has 13 residues. Trimming shortened V by 0 bases and J by 5 bases, and 7 bases separated the two germline ends. CDR1 and CDR2 from the germline V gene are SGHRS and YFSETQ. In nucleotides, the CDR3 is TGCGCCAGCAGCTTGGGCCCTAGAGATACGCAGTATTTT. Translation gives CASSLGPRDTQYF.

The V call is TRBV20-1, the J call TRBJ2-1, with 11 bases lining up with TRBD2. With 6 bases clipped from V and 6 bases from J, the junction kept 13 bases outside the gene matches. Germline CDR1 reads DFQATT; CDR2 reads SNEGSKA (reference sequence). CDR3 length: 16 amino acids. The CDR3 sequence is CSANTKGLAAGNEQFF. CDR3 nucleotide sequence: TGCAGTGCAAATACAAAGGGACTAGCGGCTGGCAATGAGCAGTTCTTC.

This clonotype was picked up a small number of times. The CDR3 sequence: CASSLESGAYGYTF. CDR3 DNA sequence: TGTGCCAGCAGCTTAGAGTCGGGGGCTTATGGCTACACCTTC. The chain employs TRBV7-9 and TRBJ1-2; possibly TRBD1 for D (6 bases). CDR1 SEHNR and CDR2 FQNEAQ come from the germline V gene (reference sequence). This CDR3 is 14 amino acids long. V shed 1 base and J shed 5 bases, with 11 bases lying between them.

The rearrangement uses TRBV28 and TRBJ2-1; 9 bases are a match to TRBD1. CDR1 is MDHEN and CDR2 is SYDVKM in the germline V gene. Unmatched junction bases numbered 4, after V lost 7 bases and J lost 3 bases. CDR3 size: 14 residues. CDR3 coding DNA: TGTGCCAGCATCTACAGGGGGCTCTACAATGAGCAGTTCTTC. It specifies CASIYRGLYNEQFF.

This clonotype was counted at least ten times. The chain combines TRBV6-5 with TRBJ1-2; D may be TRBD1 (5 bases). Germline CDR1 is MNHEY and CDR2 is SVGAGI. Trimming shortened V by 2 bases and J by 2 bases, and 9 bases separated the two germline ends. The CDR3 has 14 residues. For the CDR3, the DNA is TGTGCCAGCAGTTACAGGGGATCCAACTATGGCTACACCTTC. Its protein is CASSYRGSNYGYTF.